The 23 T cell receptor beta chains presented below share a single source sample, sequenced in a study of T cells in Graves' hyperthyroidism and ophthalmopathy. TCR beta CDR3 regions were amplified from RNA. During a first-round RT-PCR of the TCR CDR3, the HTBI primer set was used. Via MiXCR, TCRdb re-called the multiplex PCR reads, giving one row per CDR3 protein. The sample comprises about 400,000 distinct CDR3 sequences, approximately 14% of which are singletons, and approximately 5.8% rests with the top ten. Sequencing was done on a sample of blood. The receptors come from a woman between 18 and 29 years old with Graves' hyperthyroidism.

In this sample, this clonotype turned up many times. The chain combines TRBV7-6 with TRBJ1-5; D remains ambiguous. V lost 2 bases and J lost 4, with 9 bases in between. This CDR3 comprises 14 residues. Per germline, CDR1 SGHVS and CDR2 FNYEAQ. CDR3 sequence reads: CASSLTTENQPQHF. Written as DNA, the CDR3 is TGTGCCAGCAGCTTAACGACTGAGAATCAGCCCCAGCATTTT.

This clonotype showed up many times. The rearrangement joins TRBV4-2 to TRBJ2-1; D may be TRBD1 or TRBD2 (5 bases each). V dropped 1 base and J dropped 8 bases, with 12 bases sitting between them. Germline values: CDR1 LGHNA, CDR2 YNFKEQ. CDR3 length: 14 amino acids. The CDR3: CASSQGFEGHEQFF. The CDR3 DNA is TGTGCCAGCAGCCAAGGTTTTGAGGGACATGAGCAGTTCTTC.

The chain joins TRBV20-1 to TRBJ2-1, with a tentative D call TRBD2 (5 bases). The germline CDR1 and CDR2 sequences are DFQATT and SNEGSKA (reference sequence). Trimming took 4 bases from V and 1 from J, leaving 29 bases between them. The CDR3 consists of 20 residues. CDR3 DNA: TGCAGTGCTAAAGACGGAGTTTTCATTCGGACTGGGCTATCCTACAATGAGCAGTTCTTC. It codes for CSAKDGVFIRTGLSYNEQFF.

The J gene is TRBJ1-5, the V gene TRBV10-3; a possible D gene is TRBD1 (6 bases). Deletions cut 6 bases from V and 1 base from J, with 10 bases between. The CDR3 runs 14 residues. Germline CDR1 reads ENHRY; CDR2 reads SYGVKD. This CDR3 is CAISHGQSNQPQHF. The CDR3 DNA is TGTGCCATCAGCCATGGACAGAGCAATCAGCCCCAGCATTTT.

The sample holds a few counts of this clonotype. The chain uses TRBV2 and TRBJ1-6; tentative D call: TRBD1 (6 bases). The length of the CDR3 is 15 residues. Trimming took 5 bases from V and 5 from J, leaving 13 bases between them. Germline-derived CDR1 and CDR2 are SNHLY and FYNNEI. This CDR3 reads CASSSGTLNNSPLHF. CDR3 DNA sequence: TGTGCCAGCAGTTCCGGGACACTTAATAATTCACCCCTCCACTTT.

This clonotype has a count of ten or more. V and J are TRBV3-1 and TRBJ1-1, with TRBD1 identical over 7 bases. This CDR3 has 15 amino acids. V dropped 2 bases and J dropped 4; count of bases not matched to a gene: 7. CDR1 is LGHDT, CDR2 YNNKEL, per germline (reference sequence). The CDR3 loop is CASSQSDRLFTEAFF. The CDR3 region has the DNA TGTGCCAGCAGCCAATCGGACAGGTTGTTCACTGAAGCTTTCTTT.

At least ten counts were recorded for this clonotype. V gene TRBV27 combines with J gene TRBJ1-1; TRBD1 aligns across 7 bases. The ends lost 3 bases at V and 1 base at J; junction bases unmatched: 11. This CDR3 spans 17 amino acids. CDR1 MNHEY and CDR2 SMNVEV come from the germline V gene (reference sequence). Here the CDR3 reads CASSFIGRDRKNTEAFF. The CDR3 bases are TGTGCCAGCAGTTTCATAGGCCGGGACAGAAAGAACACTGAAGCTTTCTTT.

The sample holds many counts of this clonotype. This chain connects TRBV7-9 to TRBJ2-7; 8 bases agree with TRBD1. Germline CDR1 SEHNR, CDR2 FQNEAQ (reference sequence). This CDR3 comprises 15 residues. The V and J ends lost 3 bases and 2 bases, in that order; junction bases with no gene match: 6. CDR3 sequence: CASSLTGASPYEQYF. In nucleotides, the CDR3 is TGTGCCAGCAGCTTGACAGGGGCCTCCCCCTACGAGCAGTACTTC. The variable domain in full, with the rest retrieved from reference TRBV7-9 and TRBJ2-7, is DTGVSQNPRHKITKRGQNVTFRCDPISEHNRLYWYRQTLGQGPEFLTYFQNEAQLEKSRLLSDRFSAERPKGSFSTLEIQRTEQGDSAMYLCASSLTGASPYEQYFGPGTRLTVT.

J is TRBJ2-1 and V is TRBV7-2; D remains ambiguous. Looked up from germline, CDR1 is SGHTA and CDR2 is FQGNSA. This CDR3 is 13 amino acids long. Trimming took 9 bases from V and 15 from J, leaving 24 bases between them. CDR3 protein: CASSIDNPAVPFF. The CDR3 nucleotides read TGTGCCAGTAGTATAGATAATCCGGCAGTCCCGTTCTTC.

In this sample, this clonotype turned up many times. The chain carries TRBV27 and TRBJ1-1; no firm D call. CDR1 is MNHEY, CDR2 SMNVEV, per germline (reference sequence). This CDR3 has 15 amino acids. Trimming took off 0 bases at V and 3 bases at J, with 11 bases between the two ends. This CDR3 reads CASSLSGGKYTEAFF. CDR3 coding DNA: TGTGCCAGCAGTTTATCTGGCGGGAAATACACTGAAGCTTTCTTT.

This clonotype was recorded many times. The chain combines TRBV11-2 with TRBJ2-1; D remains unclear. Germline CDR1 reads SGHAT; CDR2 reads FQNNGV. The germline V and J ends were trimmed by 5 bases and 7 bases, with 15 bases remaining between them. The CDR3 is 14 amino acids. The CDR3 DNA reads TGTGCCAGCAGCCATCGCCGGACGCCGAATGAGCAGTTCTTC. Its protein is CASSHRRTPNEQFF.

Comments on this clonotype: This could be a read error, since a much larger clone is one nucleotide away. The chain carries TRBV3-1 and TRBJ1-5; D is ambiguous. The CDR3 has 15 amino acids. CDR1 and CDR2 (germline): LGHDT, YNNKEL (reference sequence). This CDR3 reads CASSQGWGINQLQHF. The CDR3 DNA follows: TGTGCCAGCAGCCAAGGGTGGGGTATCAATCAGCTCCAGCATTTT.

This clonotype appeared many times. The gene calls are TRBV9 and TRBJ2-3, with 9 positions matching TRBD2. The trim removed 5 bases at V and 2 bases at J, leaving 9 bases unmatched. CDR3 length equals 16 residues. Germline V gene lookup returns CDR1 SGDLS and CDR2 YYNGEE. The CDR3 bases are TGTGCCAGCAGTTTTACTAGCGGGCGCTACACAGATACGCAGTATTTT. Translation: CASSFTSGRYTDTQYF.

This chain joins TRBV6-2 or TRBV6-3 and TRBJ1-1; 7 bases are a match to TRBD1. The CDR3 extends over 14 amino acids. V lost 6 bases, J lost 7 bases, and 11 bases stayed unmatched. The V gene's germline CDR1 is MNHEY and CDR2 SVGEGT. DNA of the CDR3: TGTGCCAGCAGGAGGACAGGACCGACTAGTGAAGCTTTCTTT. Its translation: CASRRTGPTSEAFF.

CDR3 loop: CSARDPVTATYNEQFF. The CDR3 DNA sequence: TGCAGTGCTAGAGATCCGGTGACAGCGACCTACAATGAGCAGTTCTTC. The chain is built from TRBV20-1 and TRBJ2-1, with D perhaps matching TRBD1 (5 bases). The CDR3 has 16 amino acids. Per the germline V gene, CDR1 is DFQATT and CDR2 is SNEGSKA (reference sequence). Trimming cost V 0 bases and J 2 bases, with 14 bases left between them.

As concerns this clonotype: One base away lies a much larger clone, so this may be a sequencing read error. The rearrangement links TRBV30 to TRBJ1-2; 9 positions match TRBD1. Germline V gives CDR1 GTSNPN, CDR2 SVGIG (reference sequence). The V and J ends lost 5 bases and 8 bases, in that order; junction bases with no gene match: 9. The CDR3 sequence is 13 residues long. CDR3 DNA: TGTGCCTGGCACAGGGGGCGTGAGAGGGGCTACACCTTC. Protein product: CAWHRGRERGYTF.

This clonotype was observed at least ten times. The chain joins TRBV5-1 to TRBJ2-2; D unresolved. Trimming left V 4 bases short and J 8 bases short, with 9 bases between. This CDR3 region has 12 residues. Germline-derived CDR1 and CDR2 are SGHRS and YFSETQ. The CDR3 DNA reads as TGCGCCAGCAGCGAGAACAGTGGGGAGCTGTTTTTT. It encodes CASSENSGELFF.

The chain combines TRBV20-1 with TRBJ2-7; D might be TRBD1 or TRBD2, each matching 5 bases. Trimming pared 1 base from V and 3 bases from J, leaving 13 bases between. This CDR3 contains 14 residues. The germline V gene encodes CDR1 DFQATT and CDR2 SNEGSKA (reference sequence). The CDR3 spells CSARVWDGNYEQYF. The CDR3 coding sequence is TGCAGTGCTAGAGTATGGGACGGTAACTACGAGCAGTACTTC.

The genes are TRBV10-2 and TRBJ1-1; D gene ambiguous. Trimming removed 8 bases from V and 4 bases from J, with 11 bases in between. The CDR3 loop spans 12 amino acids. Germline CDR1 is WSHSY and CDR2 is SAAADI. The CDR3 protein is CASGRESTEAFF. DNA for the CDR3: TGCGCCAGCGGAAGAGAGAGCACTGAAGCTTTCTTT.

This clonotype was recorded many times. The chain uses TRBV29-1 and TRBJ2-3; TRBD1 agrees at 10 bases. J was trimmed by 5 bases and V by 7 bases; bases with no gene match: 12. This CDR3 has 15 amino acids. Germline assignment: CDR1 SQVTM and CDR2 ANQGSEA. CDR3 amino acids: CSGSGTGEGIDTQYF. The CDR3 bases are TGCAGCGGCTCCGGGACAGGGGAGGGGATAGATACGCAGTATTTT.

The chain carries TRBV4-2 and TRBJ1-6; D unclear. V lost 1 base, J lost 0 bases, and 4 bases lay in between. The CDR3 is made up of 15 amino acids. Germline V gives CDR1 LGHNA, CDR2 YNFKEQ. The CDR3 sequence: CASSQVISYNSPLHF. The CDR3 DNA reads TGTGCCAGCAGCCAAGTTATCTCCTATAATTCACCCCTCCACTTT.

CDR3 sequence reads: CASSLEGPRGLGSSGNTIYF. CDR3 in DNA: TGCGCCAGCAGCTTGGAAGGTCCCCGCGGCCTCGGTTCCTCTGGAAACACCATATATTTT. The chain is built from TRBV5-1 and TRBJ1-3; D gene unclear. Trimming shortened V by 0 bases and J by 0 bases, and 22 bases separated the two germline ends. The CDR3 contains 20 residues. Germline V CDR1 and CDR2: SGHRS, YFSETQ.

The rearrangement joins TRBV28 to TRBJ1-2; D is possibly TRBD1 (5 bases). The V end was cut by 7 bases, the J end by 4 bases, with 13 bases between. CDR3 size: 13 residues. Germline V gene lookup returns CDR1 MDHEN and CDR2 SYDVKM. The CDR3 protein is CASTGLEGYGYTF. The CDR3 nucleotides read TGTGCCAGCACAGGGCTAGAGGGCTATGGCTACACCTTC.